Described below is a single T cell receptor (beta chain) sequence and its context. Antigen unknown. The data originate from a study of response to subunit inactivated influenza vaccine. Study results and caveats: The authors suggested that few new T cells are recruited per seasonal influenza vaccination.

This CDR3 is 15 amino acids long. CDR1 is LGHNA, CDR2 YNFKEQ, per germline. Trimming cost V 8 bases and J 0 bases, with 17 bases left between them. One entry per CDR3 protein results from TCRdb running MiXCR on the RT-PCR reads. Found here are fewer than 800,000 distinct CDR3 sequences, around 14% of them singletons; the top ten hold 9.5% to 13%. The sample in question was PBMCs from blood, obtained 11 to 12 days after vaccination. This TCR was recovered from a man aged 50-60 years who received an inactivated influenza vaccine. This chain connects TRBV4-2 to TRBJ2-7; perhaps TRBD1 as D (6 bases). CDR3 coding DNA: TGTGCCAGCTGCCCGGGACACATTCCCTCCTACGAGCAGTACTTC. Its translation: CASCPGHIPSYEQYF.